This T cell receptor beta chain was sequenced in a study of cytomegalovirus exposure and HLA in healthy donors. It was with 60 Vbeta and 13 Jbeta primers that the PCR ran. Sequenced by immunoSEQ multiplex PCR; TCRdb stores in-frame clones only, minus some. The data show around 190,000 clones, 81% seen once. The CDR3 has 14 residues. CDR1 is MNHEY and CDR2 is SMNVEV in the germline V gene (reference sequence). Only one count was recorded for this clone. Sample: PBMCs. This receptor was identified in a man aged 18 to 29 in good health and CMV-seronegative. The chain has TRBV27 and TRBJ2-5, with TRBD1 matching over 7 bases. TRBJ2-7 matches the DNA end more closely, so the J call is doubtful. In nucleotides, the CDR3 is TGTGCCAGCAGTCCCAGGGACAGAATCTACGAGCAGTACTTC. It translates to CASSPRDRIYEQYF.